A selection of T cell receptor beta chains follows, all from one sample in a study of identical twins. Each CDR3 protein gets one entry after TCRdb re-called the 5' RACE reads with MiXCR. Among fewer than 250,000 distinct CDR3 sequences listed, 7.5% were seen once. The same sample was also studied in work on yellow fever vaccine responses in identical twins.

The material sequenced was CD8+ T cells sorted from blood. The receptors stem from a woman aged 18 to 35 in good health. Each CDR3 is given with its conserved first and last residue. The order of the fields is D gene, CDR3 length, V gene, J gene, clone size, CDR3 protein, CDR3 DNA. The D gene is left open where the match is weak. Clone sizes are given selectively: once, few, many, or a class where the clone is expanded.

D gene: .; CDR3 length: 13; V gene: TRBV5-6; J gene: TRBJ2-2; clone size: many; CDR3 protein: CASSQDYTGELFF; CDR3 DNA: TGTGCCAGCAGCCAAGACTACACCGGGGAGCTGTTTTTT
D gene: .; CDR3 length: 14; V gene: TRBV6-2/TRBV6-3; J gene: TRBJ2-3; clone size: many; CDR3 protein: CASSHGIHTDTQYF; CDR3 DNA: TGTGCCAGCAGCCACGGGATTCACACAGATACGCAGTATTTT
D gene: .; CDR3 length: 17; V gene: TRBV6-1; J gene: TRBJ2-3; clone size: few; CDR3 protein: CASSGRLRGTSTDTQYF; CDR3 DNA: TGTGCCAGCAGTGGAAGGTTACGGGGGACGAGCACAGATACGCAGTATTTT
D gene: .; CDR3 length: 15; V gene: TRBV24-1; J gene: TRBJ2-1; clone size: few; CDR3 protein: CATSPGTQGRNEQFF; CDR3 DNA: TGTGCCACCTCCCCCGGGACACAGGGGAGGAATGAGCAGTTCTTC
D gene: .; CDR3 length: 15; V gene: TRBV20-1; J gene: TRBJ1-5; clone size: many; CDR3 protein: CSASEMQGGNQPQHF; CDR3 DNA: TGCAGTGCTAGTGAGATGCAGGGAGGGAATCAGCCCCAGCATTTT
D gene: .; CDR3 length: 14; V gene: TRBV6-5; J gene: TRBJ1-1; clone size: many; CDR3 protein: CASSYSQEANEAFF; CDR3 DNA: TGTGCCAGCAGTTACTCTCAGGAGGCGAACGAAGCTTTCTTT
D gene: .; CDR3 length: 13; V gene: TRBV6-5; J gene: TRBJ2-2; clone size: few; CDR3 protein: CASSYGVPGELFF; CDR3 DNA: TGTGCCAGCAGTTACGGCGTTCCCGGGGAGCTGTTTTTT
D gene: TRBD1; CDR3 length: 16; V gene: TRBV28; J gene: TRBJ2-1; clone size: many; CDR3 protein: CASSLGDRRLSNEQFF; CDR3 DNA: TGTGCCAGCAGCCTTGGGGACAGAAGACTCAGCAATGAGCAGTTCTTC
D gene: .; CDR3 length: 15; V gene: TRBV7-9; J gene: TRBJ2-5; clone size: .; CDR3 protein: CASSSRGTFQETQYF; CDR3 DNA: TGTGCCAGCAGCTCGCGGGGCACCTTTCAAGAGACCCAGTACTTC
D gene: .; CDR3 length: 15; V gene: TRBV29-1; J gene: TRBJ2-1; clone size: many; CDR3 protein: CSVEGAAGSYNEQFF; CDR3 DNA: TGCAGCGTTGAAGGGGCAGCAGGGTCTTACAATGAGCAGTTCTTC
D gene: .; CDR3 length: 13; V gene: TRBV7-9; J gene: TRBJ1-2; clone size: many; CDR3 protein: CASSLVWDNGYTF; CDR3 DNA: TGTGCCAGCAGCTTAGTCTGGGATAATGGCTACACCTTC
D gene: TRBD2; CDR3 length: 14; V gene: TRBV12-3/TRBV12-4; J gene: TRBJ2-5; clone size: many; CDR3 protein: CASRIAGGPETQYF; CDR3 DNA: TGTGCCAGCAGGATAGCGGGGGGGCCGGAGACCCAGTACTTC
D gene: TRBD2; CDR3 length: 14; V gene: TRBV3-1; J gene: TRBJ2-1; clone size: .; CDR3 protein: CASSPLAGKGEQFF; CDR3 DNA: TGTGCCAGCAGCCCGCTAGCGGGGAAAGGTGAGCAGTTCTTC
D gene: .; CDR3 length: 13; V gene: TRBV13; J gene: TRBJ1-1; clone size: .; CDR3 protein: CASTINRNTEAFF; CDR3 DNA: TGTGCCAGCACGATAAATAGGAACACTGAAGCTTTCTTT
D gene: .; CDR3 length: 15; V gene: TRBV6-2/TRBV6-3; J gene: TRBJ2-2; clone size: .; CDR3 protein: CASSLSGEVTGELFF; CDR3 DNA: TGTGCCAGCAGTTTATCGGGAGAGGTCACCGGGGAGCTGTTTTTT
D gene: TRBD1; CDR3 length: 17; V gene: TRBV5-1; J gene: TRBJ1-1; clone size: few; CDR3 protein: CASSSDGQGALNTEAFF; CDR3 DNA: TGCGCCAGCAGCTCAGACGGACAGGGGGCGTTGAACACTGAAGCTTTCTTT
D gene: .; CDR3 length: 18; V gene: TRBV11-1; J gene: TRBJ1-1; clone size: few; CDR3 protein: CASSLLFSAQAKNTEAFF; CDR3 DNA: TGTGCCAGCAGCTTGCTTTTTAGTGCCCAGGCAAAGAACACTGAAGCTTTCTTT
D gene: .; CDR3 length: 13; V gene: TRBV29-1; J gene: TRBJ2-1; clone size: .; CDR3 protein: CSVDIVTYNEQFF; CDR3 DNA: TGCAGCGTTGATATTGTGACCTACAATGAGCAGTTCTTC
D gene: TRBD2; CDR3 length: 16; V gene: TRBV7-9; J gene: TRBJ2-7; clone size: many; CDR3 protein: CASSIGLAGSSYEQYF; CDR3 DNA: TGTGCCAGCAGCATCGGACTAGCGGGAAGCTCCTACGAGCAGTACTTC
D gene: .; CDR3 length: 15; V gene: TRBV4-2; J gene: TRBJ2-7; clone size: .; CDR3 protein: CASSQEGPGFFEQYF; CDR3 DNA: TGTGCCAGCAGCCAAGAGGGTCCCGGTTTTTTCGAGCAGTACTTC